This TCR beta chain came from a study of T cells in Graves' hyperthyroidism and ophthalmopathy. Overall study results and limits: Ophthalmopathy was identified by the model a median 6.5 months ahead of onset. In the analysis, a 13 V-J model separated ophthalmopathy from stable hyperthyroidism. Appearing also in blood were most of the thyroid clonotypes expanded above 0.001.

The CDR3 totals 15 residues. Diagnosing involved the use of clinical symptoms, serum thyroxine and TRAb, thyroid ultrasound and orbital computed tomography. Amplification targeted TCR beta CDR3 regions from RNA transcripts. The HTBI set primed first-round TCR CDR3 RT-PCR. TCRdb redid the calling of the multiplex PCR reads with MiXCR, one entry per CDR3 protein. The profile shows roughly 500,000 distinct CDR3 sequences, 22% of them singletons. This clonotype was seen a single time. Antigen specificity is unknown. Just one base apart from a much larger clone, this may be a read error. Input material: blood. The sequence was collected from a woman aged 70-85 years with Graves' ophthalmopathy. The chain couples TRBV12-3 or TRBV12-4 to TRBJ2-7; D is tentatively TRBD1 or TRBD2 (5 bases each). For the CDR3, the DNA is TGTGCCAGCAGTTTCTTGGCAGGGACGGGAAACGAGCAGCACTTC. Its protein product is CASSFLAGTGNEQHF.